The rows below give T cell receptor beta chains drawn from one sample of a study of T cells in localized non-small cell lung cancer. Repertoires were generated with immunoSEQ multiplex PCR, while TCRdb's copy carries only in-frame clones and drops some. The table records around 1,200 clones, roughly 14% of them present only once. This specimen consisted of normal lung tissue next to the tumor, obtained before any cancer treatment. All receptors come from an older male donor with stage I lung adenocarcinoma. The CDR3 runs from the conserved cysteine through the conserved F or W. The D gene is left open where the match is weak. Not all rows give a size; the values are once, few, many and, for expanded clones, a class.

V	size	J	D	DNA	CDR3
TRBV18	-	TRBJ2-7	-	TGTGCCAGCTCACCAGGGGTTGTCGAGCAGTACTTC	CASSPGVVEQYF
TRBV11-3	-	TRBJ1-1	-	TGTGCCAGCAGCTTCCGAGACGGCGGGGCGATGAACACTGAAGCTTTCTTT	CASSFRDGGAMNTEAFF
TRBV6-8	few	TRBJ1-2	TRBD1	TGTGCCAGCAGTTACTCGACAGGGGACTATGGCTACACCTTC	CASSYSTGDYGYTF
TRBV28	few	TRBJ2-6	-	TGTGCCAGCAGTTTAGGGCAGGGGAAGGCTGGGGCCAACGTCCTGACTTTC	CASSLGQGKAGANVLTF
TRBV11-3	few	TRBJ2-7	-	TGTGCCAGCAGCTTAGGGGGGACATGGATTACCTACGAGCAGTACTTC	CASSLGGTWITYEQYF
TRBV6-8	medium-sized	TRBJ2-1	-	TGTGCCAGCACCTTGAGAGGAAGCTCCTACAATGAGCAGTTCTTC	CASTLRGSSYNEQFF
TRBV10-3	-	TRBJ2-3	TRBD2	TGTGCCATCAGTGAGTCTTGGGGAGGGGAAGATACGCAGTATTTT	CAISESWGGEDTQYF
TRBV29-1	-	TRBJ2-1	TRBD2	TGCAGCGTTGTGGGTGGGAGGGGTGAGCAGTTCTTC	CSVVGGRGEQFF
TRBV4-1	few	TRBJ2-7	-	TGCGCCAGCAGCCAAGGAGGCTACCCACACTCCTACGAGCAGTACTTC	CASSQGGYPHSYEQYF
TRBV6-8	medium-sized	TRBJ2-5	TRBD2	TGTGCCACCAGACTAGCGGGGCGTCAAGAGACCCAGTACTTC	CATRLAGRQETQYF
TRBV19	-	TRBJ1-1	-	TGTGCCAGTAGTTTGGGTTTGAGCACTGAAGCTTTCTTT	CASSLGLSTEAFF
TRBV19	large	TRBJ2-7	TRBD2	TGTGCCAGTAGTAAACGAGCGGGAGGGGATTCCTACGAGCAGTACTTC	CASSKRAGGDSYEQYF
TRBV18	-	TRBJ1-1	-	TGTGCCAGCTCCCCCCTTAGGACGAACACTGAAGCTTTCTTT	CASSPLRTNTEAFF
TRBV11-3	few	TRBJ1-6	-	TGTGCCAGCAGTTCAGACGGATATAATTCACCCCTCCACTTT	CASSSDGYNSPLHF
TRBV18	few	TRBJ2-7	-	TGTGCCAGCTCACCAAGGGTAACAGGGACCTACGAGCAGTACTTC	CASSPRVTGTYEQYF
TRBV19	-	TRBJ2-7	TRBD2	TGTGCCAGTAGTCCCCGGGCGGGGGGCGACTCCTACGAGCAGTACTTC	CASSPRAGGDSYEQYF
TRBV11-3	large	TRBJ1-6	-	TGTGCCAGCAGCCGCCTAGGGGCAGATAATTCACCCCTCCACTTT	CASSRLGADNSPLHF
TRBV6-8	few	TRBJ1-1	TRBD1	TGTGCCAGCACCGACAGACAGGGACATACTGAAGCTTTCTTT	CASTDRQGHTEAFF
TRBV7-2	few	TRBJ1-1	-	TGTGCCAGCTCCCCCGGGAGACTGACTGAAGCTTTCTTT	CASSPGRLTEAFF
TRBV11-3	medium-sized	TRBJ1-4	-	TGTGCCAGCAGCCCGCCCCAGGCGCGTGCAACTAATGAAAAACTGTTTTTT	CASSPPQARATNEKLFF
TRBV18	large	TRBJ2-7	TRBD1	TGTGCCAGCTCATGGGACAGGGACAACGAGCAGTACTTC	CASSWDRDNEQYF
TRBV6-1	large	TRBJ1-4	-	TGTGCCAGCAGTGAAGCGCTTCAGGTTTCGGTAAAACTGTTTTTT	CASSEALQVSVKLFF
TRBV7-5	few	TRBJ1-5	-	TGTGCCAGCAGCTTAGGATTAGATAGCAATCAGCCCCAGCATTTT	CASSLGLDSNQPQHF
TRBV12-5	-	TRBJ1-2	-	TGTGCCAGCACCTCGTGGGGCTATGGCTACACCTTC	CASTSWGYGYTF
TRBV6-8	-	TRBJ2-3	TRBD2	TGTGCCATAGAAGGCGGGAGGGGTACGCAGTATTTT	CAIEGGRGTQYF
TRBV14	-	TRBJ2-6	-	TGTGCCAGCAGCCAAGAATTGGACATCCTCTCTGGGGCCAACGTCCTGACTTTC	CASSQELDILSGANVLTF
TRBV7-2	few	TRBJ1-5	-	TGTGCCAGCAGCTCTGAAGAGCTCCAGCCCCAGCATTTT	CASSSEELQPQHF